Below are 17 T cell receptor beta chains sequenced from a single sample in a study of blood T cell repertoires in COVID-19. TCRdb's copy holds only in-frame clones and misses some; the assay was immunoSEQ multiplex PCR. The sample yields more than 75,000 clones, 82% seen once. The sequenced sample was peripheral blood. Source of these receptors: a man aged 55 to 69 with acute or convalescent COVID-19.

The chain uses TRBV11-2 and TRBJ1-4, with a tentative D call TRBD1 (5 bases). The germline V gene has CDR1 SGHAT and CDR2 FQNNGV. Trimming pared 2 bases from V and 7 bases from J, leaving 11 bases between. There are 14 residues in the CDR3. CDR3 DNA sequence: TGTGCCAGCAGCTTACAGGGCTCAGGTGAAAAACTGTTTTTT. It specifies CASSLQGSGEKLFF. Based on the CDR3 plus reference TRBV11-2 and TRBJ1-4, the full variable domain is EAGVAQSPRYKIIEKRQSVAFWCNPISGHATLYWYQQILGQGPKLLIQFQNNGVVDDSQLPKDRFSAERLKGVDSTLKIQPAKLEDSAVYLCASSLQGSGEKLFFGSGTQLSVL.

The chain carries TRBV11-3 and TRBJ2-2, with no clear D. The germline gives CDR1 SGHNT, CDR2 YENEEA. V was cut by 5 bases and J by 10 bases, with 17 bases left in between. The CDR3 is made up of 14 amino acids. The CDR3, as DNA: TGTGCCAGCAGCCCCCGGAGAAGCCACGAGGAGCTGTTTTTT. The encoded protein is CASSPRRSHEELFF.

The J gene is TRBJ1-3, the V gene TRBV4-3; D gene ambiguous. V was cut by 1 base and J by 4 bases, with 8 bases left in between. There are 14 residues in the CDR3. Germline-derived CDR1 and CDR2 are LGHNA and YSLEER. The CDR3 spells CASSQVGSGNTIYF. The DNA of the CDR3 is TGCGCCAGCAGCCAAGTGGGGAGCGGAAACACCATATATTTT.

CDR3 nucleotide sequence: TGTGCCAGCAGTTTACGGCGGGTTAGGTCCTACAATGAGCAGTTCTTC. The encoded protein is CASSLRRVRSYNEQFF. The chain links TRBV28 to TRBJ2-1; D is perhaps TRBD2 (5 bases). Germline lookup yields CDR1 MDHEN and CDR2 SYDVKM. Between the trimmed V and J ends, which lost 2 bases and 1 base, there was a span of 12 bases. This CDR3 has 16 residues.

A few counts support this clone. The chain recombines TRBV5-8 with TRBJ2-3, with TRBD1 matching over 9 bases. The V segment lost 3 bases and the J segment 0 bases; nucleotides outside the gene matches: 8. Germline lookup yields CDR1 SGHTS and CDR2 YDEGEE. The CDR3 covers 17 residues. In DNA, the CDR3 is TGTGCCAGCAGCTCACCCTGGGGGACAGGGAGCACAGATACGCAGTATTTT. Its translation is CASSSPWGTGSTDTQYF.

The chain has TRBV3-1 (or the pseudogene TRBV3-2) and TRBJ1-2; 7 positions match TRBD1. The J segment lost 4 bases and the V segment lost 1 base, leaving 6 bases of the junction unmatched. Germline loops: CDR1 LGHDT, CDR2 YNNKEL (reference sequence). The CDR3 consists of 15 residues. Here the CDR3 reads CASSQVAGGTYGYTF. CDR3 nucleotides: TGTGCCAGCAGCCAAGTGGCAGGGGGAACCTATGGCTACACCTTC.

V and J are TRBV18 and TRBJ1-6; TRBD1 might be the D (6 bases). Trimming took off 8 bases at V and 5 bases at J, with 16 bases between the two ends. The CDR3 has 15 residues. Germline CDR1 is KGHSH and CDR2 is LQKENI. CDR3 sequence reads: CASNQQGHNNSPLHF. CDR3 coding DNA: TGTGCCAGCAACCAACAGGGACACAATAATTCACCCCTCCACTTT.

V and J are TRBV4-3 and TRBJ2-3; 7 nucleotides match TRBD2. Looked up from germline, CDR1 is LGHNA and CDR2 is YSLEER. The junction had 9 bases not matched to a gene; V was cut back by 0 bases and J by 0 bases. The CDR3 spans 18 residues. This CDR3 is CASSQDLSQRGSTDTQYF. CDR3 nucleotides: TGCGCCAGCAGCCAAGATTTGAGCCAGCGGGGAAGCACAGATACGCAGTATTTT.

The chain has TRBV6-5 and TRBJ1-2; D call uncertain. Germline lookup yields CDR1 MNHEY and CDR2 SVGAGI. The CDR3 runs to 13 residues. Trimming took 9 bases from V and 8 from J, leaving 19 bases between them. The CDR3 loop reads CASQKGDLGGYTF. The CDR3 coding sequence is TGTGCCAGTCAAAAGGGAGACCTCGGGGGCTACACCTTC.

V usage is TRBV18 and J usage is TRBJ1-4, with D possibly being TRBD1 (6 bases). Trimming removed 3 bases from V and 8 bases from J, with 16 bases in between. This CDR3 is 15 amino acids long. The germline CDR1 and CDR2 sequences are KGHSH and LQKENI. CDR3 amino acids: CASSPLGHQGEKLFF. As DNA, the CDR3 is TGTGCCAGCTCACCCTTGGGACACCAAGGGGAAAAACTGTTTTTT.

This chain links TRBV28 with TRBJ1-1; D call uncertain. V lost 2 bases and J 0 bases, leaving 7 bases between the germline ends. The length of the CDR3 is 14 residues. Germline V gene sequence: CDR1 MDHEN, CDR2 SYDVKM. In nucleotides, the CDR3 is TGTGCCAGCAGTTTACCTGTTATGAACACTGAAGCTTTCTTT. Protein sequence: CASSLPVMNTEAFF.

CDR3 DNA: TGTGCCAGCAGCTCGAGGGACAATGAGCAGTTCTTC. Amino acid sequence: CASSSRDNEQFF. The chain links TRBV11-3 to TRBJ2-1; possible D gene TRBD2, 5 bases. The CDR3 contains 12 residues. Germline loops: CDR1 SGHNT, CDR2 YENEEA. Trimming took off 4 bases at V and 5 bases at J, with 6 bases between the two ends.

The V and J genes are TRBV4-3 and TRBJ2-5, with 9 bases fitting TRBD2. The ends lost 1 base at V and 8 bases at J; junction bases unmatched: 8. The CDR3 has 15 amino acids. From germline, CDR1 is LGHNA and CDR2 YSLEER. As DNA, the CDR3 is TGCGCCAGCAGCCAAGGTAGCGGGGGCCAGGGTACCCAGTACTTC. It translates to CASSQGSGGQGTQYF.

This clone was observed once. This rearrangement joins TRBV7-9 to TRBJ1-2, with 9 bases that match TRBD1. With 5 bases clipped from V and 8 bases from J, the junction kept 9 bases outside the gene matches. Germline V gene data show CDR1 as SEHNR and CDR2 as FQNEAQ (reference sequence). CDR3 size: 14 residues. In DNA form, the CDR3 reads TGTGCCAGCAGCAGGGGACAGGGCGTAGGAGGCTACACCTTC. It encodes CASSRGQGVGGYTF.

The CDR3 sequence is CASSYDRGSTDTQYF. CDR3 coding DNA: TGTGCCAGCAGCTATGACAGGGGGAGCACAGATACGCAGTATTTT. V gene TRBV5-6 combines with J gene TRBJ2-3, with 9 bases lining up with TRBD1. After removal of 3 bases from V and 0 bases from J, the junction contained 2 bases not matched to a gene. The CDR3 is 15 amino acids. CDR1 and CDR2 from the germline V gene are SGHDT and YYEEEE.

Sample share makes this clone medium-sized (0.01 to 0.1%). The rearrangement links TRBV7-9 to TRBJ2-2; D is ambiguous. Germline CDR1 reads SEHNR; CDR2 reads FQNEAQ (reference sequence). Trimming pared 5 bases from V and 0 bases from J, leaving 7 bases between. The CDR3 sequence is 14 residues long. For the CDR3, the DNA is TGTGCCAGCAGCCTGGCAGCGAACACCGGGGAGCTGTTTTTT. Its protein product is CASSLAANTGELFF.

The chain combines TRBV13 with TRBJ2-3; 15 bases match TRBD2. V trimming: 3 bases; J trimming: 7 bases; junction bases outside the gene matches: 5. The CDR3 consists of 16 residues. CDR1 and CDR2 from the germline V gene are PRHDT and FYEKMQ (reference sequence). The CDR3 nucleotides are TGTGCCAGCAGCTTGGGACTAGCGGGAGGAATATATACGCAGTATTTT. Translated, it gives CASSLGLAGGIYTQYF.